The present entry profiles one T cell receptor beta chain with its context. The data were produced by immunoSEQ multiplex PCR, yet TCRdb's version contains in-frame clones alone and is incomplete. The sample carries nearly 2 million clones, roughly 94% recorded once. Germline assignment: CDR1 SGHRS and CDR2 YFSETQ. The CDR3 sequence is 14 residues long. V lost 0 bases and J 4 bases, leaving 11 bases between the germline ends. The source of the sample is a study of shared clonotypes between healthy human individuals. Positive CCR7 selection of CD45RO-negative cells yielded the naive CD8 cells, and terminally differentiated effector memory CD45RA+ cells were excluded.

The receptor was isolated from a man aged 18-30 years in good health. This chain links TRBV5-1 with TRBJ2-7; the D gene is possibly TRBD1 (5 bases). Sample: naive CD8+ T cells sorted from blood. CDR3 nucleotides: TGCGCCAGCAGCTTGGCTACAGGTTTGTACGAGCAGTACTTC. Its translation: CASSLATGLYEQYF.